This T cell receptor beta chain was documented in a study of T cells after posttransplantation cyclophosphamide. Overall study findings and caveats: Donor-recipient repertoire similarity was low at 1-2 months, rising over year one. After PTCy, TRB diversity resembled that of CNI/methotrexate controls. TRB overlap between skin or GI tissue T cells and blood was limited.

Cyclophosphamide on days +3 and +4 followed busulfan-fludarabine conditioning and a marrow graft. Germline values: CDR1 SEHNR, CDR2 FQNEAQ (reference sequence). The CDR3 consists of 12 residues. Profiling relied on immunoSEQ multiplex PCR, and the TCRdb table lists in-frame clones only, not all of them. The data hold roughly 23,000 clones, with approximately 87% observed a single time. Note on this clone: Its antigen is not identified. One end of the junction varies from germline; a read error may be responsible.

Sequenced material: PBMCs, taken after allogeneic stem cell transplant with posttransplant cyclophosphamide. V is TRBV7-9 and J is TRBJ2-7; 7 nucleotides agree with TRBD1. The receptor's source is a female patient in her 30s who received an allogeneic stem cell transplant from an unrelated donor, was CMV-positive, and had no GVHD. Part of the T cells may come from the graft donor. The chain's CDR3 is CASSPGRQGSHF. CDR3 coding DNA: TGTGCCAGCAGCCCTGGGCGACAGGGTTCCCACTTC.